The rows below give T cell receptor beta chains drawn from one sample of a study of blood T cell repertoires in COVID-19. TCRdb keeps only in-frame clones here, not all; method: immunoSEQ multiplex PCR. Of some 200,000 clones in the sample, 80% to 85% were seen once. Sequencing used PBMCs or T cells enriched from blood (not recorded which). Every receptor here comes from a man aged 40-49 years who had recovered from COVID-19. CDR3s include the opening cysteine and the closing phenylalanine or tryptophan. The order of the fields is V gene, J gene, clone size, D gene, CDR3 protein, CDR3 DNA. D genes are given only for firm matches. Some rows have no size entry. The others give once, few or many, or a class for an expanded clone.

TRBV9	TRBJ1-6	.	TRBD1	CASSPGQNNSPLHF	TGTGCCAGCAGCCCGGGACAGAATAATTCACCCCTCCACTTT
TRBV29-1	TRBJ1-1	.	.	CSVFLGRITEAFF	TGCAGCGTTTTTCTTGGGAGAATCACTGAAGCTTTCTTT
TRBV5-1	TRBJ2-2	.	.	CASSLGAGELFF	TGCGCCAGCAGCTTGGGAGCCGGGGAGCTGTTTTTT
TRBV6-6	TRBJ1-3	.	TRBD1	CASEQGTGNTIYF	TGTGCCAGTGAACAGGGGACTGGAAACACCATATATTTT
TRBV4-1	TRBJ1-2	.	TRBD1	CASSQDNPGQGAPGYTF	TGCGCCAGCAGCCAAGATAACCCGGGACAGGGGGCGCCCGGCTACACCTTC
TRBV7-2	TRBJ1-5	few	.	CASSLALNNQPQHF	TGTGCCAGCAGCTTGGCATTGAACAATCAGCCCCAGCATTTT
TRBV7-2	TRBJ2-7	.	.	CASSSAQGLWSYEQYF	TGTGCCAGCAGCTCCGCTCAGGGACTCTGGAGCTACGAGCAGTACTTC
TRBV19	TRBJ2-2	.	.	CASTPGAAAAGELFF	TGTGCCAGTACCCCTGGGGCAGCTGCGGCCGGGGAGCTGTTTTTT
TRBV4-1	TRBJ1-6	.	TRBD1	CASTRGDRRDNSPLHF	TGCGCCAGCACCCGAGGGGACAGGCGCGATAATTCACCCCTCCACTTT
TRBV7-8	TRBJ2-1	.	.	CASSGRTANEQFF	TGTGCCAGCAGCGGGCGGACAGCAAATGAGCAGTTCTTC
TRBV11-2	TRBJ1-4	.	TRBD1	CASSLGTGYEKLFF	TGTGCCAGCAGCTTAGGGACAGGGTATGAAAAACTGTTTTTT
TRBV9	TRBJ1-2	once	.	CASSVGSYGYTF	TGTGCCAGCAGCGTAGGCAGCTATGGCTACACCTTC
TRBV18	TRBJ2-4	.	TRBD1	CASSPKTGGKNIQYF	TGTGCCAGCTCACCAAAGACAGGGGGCAAAAACATTCAGTACTTC
TRBV5-1	TRBJ1-2	.	.	CASSQVGGDGYTF	TGCGCCAGCAGCCAAGTAGGCGGCGATGGCTACACCTTC
TRBV6-5	TRBJ1-6	.	TRBD1	CASLETGRNNSPLHF	TGTGCCAGTCTAGAGACAGGGAGGAATAATTCACCCCTCCACTTT
TRBV29-1	TRBJ1-3	.	.	CSVESGDHSGNTIYF	TGCAGCGTTGAATCAGGGGACCACTCTGGAAACACCATATATTTT
TRBV30	TRBJ1-1	.	.	CAWSVTGGLRMNTEAFF	TGTGCCTGGAGTGTGACCGGCGGGCTCCGGATGAACACTGAAGCTTTCTTT
TRBV5-1	TRBJ2-3	.	.	CASSPDRRTDTQYF	TGCGCCAGCAGCCCAGACCGGAGGACAGATACGCAGTATTTT
TRBV5-1	TRBJ2-1	.	TRBD2	CASSSRTSGENSYNEQFF	TGCGCCAGCAGCTCTAGGACTAGCGGGGAGAACTCCTACAATGAGCAGTTCTTC
TRBV6-2/TRBV6-3	TRBJ2-1	many	TRBD1	CASSPKGQGIDEQFF	TGTGCCAGCAGCCCCAAGGGACAGGGTATAGATGAGCAGTTCTTC
TRBV5-4	TRBJ1-5	.	.	CASSFPNQPQHF	TGTGCCAGCAGCTTCCCAAATCAGCCCCAGCATTTT
TRBV7-2	TRBJ2-7	.	TRBD2	CASRRTSGGPWGSEQYF	TGTGCCAGCCGTAGGACTAGCGGGGGACCATGGGGCTCCGAGCAGTACTTC
TRBV2	TRBJ1-2	.	.	CASSEIQPRYGYTF	TGTGCCAGCAGTGAAATCCAACCGAGGTATGGCTACACCTTC
TRBV3-1/TRBV3-2	TRBJ1-1	.	TRBD1	CASSQGQGEMNTEAFF	TGTGCCAGCAGCCAAGGACAGGGGGAGATGAACACTGAAGCTTTCTTT
TRBV7-9	TRBJ2-5	.	TRBD2	CASSLAGRGQETQYF	TGTGCCAGCAGCTTAGCCGGGAGGGGCCAAGAGACCCAGTACTTC
TRBV2	TRBJ2-5	.	TRBD2	CASSVGLAGAGTSSQYF	TGTGCCAGCAGTGTAGGACTAGCGGGGGCTGGTACGTCGTCCCAGTACTTC
TRBV7-2	TRBJ2-5	.	.	CASSTMGALQETQYF	TGTGCCAGCAGTACCATGGGGGCATTGCAAGAGACCCAGTACTTC
TRBV7-2	TRBJ2-7	.	TRBD2	CASSFWNRGGAYEQYF	TGTGCCAGCAGTTTCTGGAATCGCGGGGGGGCCTACGAGCAGTACTTC
TRBV5-1	TRBJ2-7	.	TRBD1	CASSSRGRDRVDGEQYF	TGCGCCAGCAGCTCACGGGGCCGCGACAGGGTGGATGGCGAGCAGTACTTC
TRBV11-2	TRBJ1-3	.	.	CASSSGLSGNTIYF	TGTGCCAGCAGCTCAGGGCTCTCTGGAAACACCATATATTTT
TRBV28	TRBJ2-7	.	TRBD2	CASSLASGVSYEQYF	TGTGCCAGCAGTTTGGCTAGCGGGGTATCCTACGAGCAGTACTTC
TRBV28	TRBJ2-7	.	.	CASSFNPDTLEQYF	TGTGCCAGCAGTTTTAACCCGGACACCCTGGAGCAGTACTTC
TRBV27	TRBJ1-2	.	.	CASSLTGVTHGYTF	TGTGCCAGCAGTCTTACGGGGGTGACCCATGGCTACACCTTC
TRBV7-9	TRBJ1-3	.	TRBD1	CASSLSTGGNGNTIYF	TGTGCCAGCAGCTTATCGACAGGGGGCAATGGAAACACCATATATTTT
TRBV13	TRBJ1-5	.	TRBD1	CASSSGQGSNQPQHF	TGTGCCAGCAGCTCGGGACAGGGTAGCAATCAGCCCCAGCATTTT
TRBV7-9	TRBJ1-6	.	.	CASSPPGHQNSPLHF	TGTGCCAGCAGCCCCCCCGGACACCAGAATTCACCCCTCCACTTT
TRBV18	TRBJ1-3	.	.	CASSPPRGSPGNTIYF	TGTGCCAGCTCACCACCCCGGGGGAGTCCTGGAAACACCATATATTTT
TRBV5-1	TRBJ2-7	.	.	CASSLQESSYEQYF	TGCGCCAGCAGCTTACAGGAGAGCTCCTACGAGCAGTACTTC
TRBV28	TRBJ1-4	.	TRBD1	CASSTAGQGNEKLFF	TGTGCCAGCAGTACCGCGGGACAGGGAAATGAAAAACTGTTTTTT
TRBV6-1	TRBJ1-2	few	TRBD1	CASSDPGRDSYGYTF	TGTGCCAGCAGTGATCCTGGACGGGACAGCTATGGCTACACCTTC